A selection of T cell receptor beta chains follows, all from one sample in a study of OX40 agonist ivuxolimab in advanced cancers. The table came from immunoSEQ multiplex PCR; TCRdb's copy has only in-frame clones and leaves some out. The repertoire holds roughly 63,000 clones, about 88% seen once, with about 12% in the top ten. Sample: CD4+ or CD8+ T cells sorted from blood, taken in a trial of the OX40 agonist ivuxolimab. Receptors originate from an adult with an advanced solid tumor such as melanoma, head and neck, liver or kidney cancer. The CDR3 runs from the conserved cysteine through the conserved F or W. A D gene is named only where the DNA matches it firmly. Size values are once, few and many counts, or a class for expanded clones, and some rows have none.

CDR3aa: CASSPAAMNTEAFF; CDR3nt: TGCGCCAGCAGCCCGGCGGCTATGAACACTGAAGCTTTCTTT; abundance: .; v_gene: TRBV5-1; j_gene: TRBJ1-1; d_gene: .
CDR3aa: CAISESPNYGYTF; CDR3nt: TGTGCCATCAGTGAGTCGCCTAACTATGGCTACACCTTC; abundance: few; v_gene: TRBV10-3; j_gene: TRBJ1-2; d_gene: .
CDR3aa: CASSLAGSYEQYF; CDR3nt: TGTGCCAGCAGCCTAGCGGGGTCCTACGAGCAGTACTTC; abundance: .; v_gene: TRBV4-2; j_gene: TRBJ2-7; d_gene: TRBD2
CDR3aa: CASSMEGGDTEAFF; CDR3nt: TGTGCCAGTAGTATGGAGGGAGGGGACACTGAAGCTTTCTTT; abundance: .; v_gene: TRBV19; j_gene: TRBJ1-1; d_gene: .
CDR3aa: CASSFASRYSTDTQYF; CDR3nt: TGTGCCAGCAGTTTTGCTAGCCGTTATAGCACAGATACGCAGTATTTT; abundance: .; v_gene: TRBV27; j_gene: TRBJ2-3; d_gene: .
CDR3aa: CASSVIPGGLNYNGEQFF; CDR3nt: TGTGCCAGCAGCGTTATCCCTGGGGGGCTTAATTACAATGGTGAGCAGTTCTTC; abundance: .; v_gene: TRBV25-1; j_gene: TRBJ2-1; d_gene: .
CDR3aa: CATIPGQPYNEQFF; CDR3nt: TGTGCCACCATCCCCGGACAGCCCTACAATGAGCAGTTCTTC; abundance: .; v_gene: TRBV27; j_gene: TRBJ2-1; d_gene: .
CDR3aa: CASSLYMGEQFF; CDR3nt: TGTGCCAGCAGCCTGTACATGGGTGAGCAGTTCTTC; abundance: .; v_gene: TRBV9; j_gene: TRBJ2-1; d_gene: .
CDR3aa: CASTTQGFSGANVLTF; CDR3nt: TGTGCCAGCACTACACAGGGTTTCTCTGGGGCCAACGTCCTGACTTTC; abundance: .; v_gene: TRBV28; j_gene: TRBJ2-6; d_gene: .
CDR3aa: CASSPPDSPNYGYTF; CDR3nt: TGTGCCAGCTCGCCCCCGGACAGCCCAAACTATGGCTACACCTTC; abundance: .; v_gene: TRBV18; j_gene: TRBJ1-2; d_gene: .
CDR3aa: CASSSTLAGGGDTQYF; CDR3nt: TGTGCCAGCAGTTCGACCCTAGCGGGGGGGGGAGATACGCAGTATTTT; abundance: .; v_gene: TRBV6-6; j_gene: TRBJ2-3; d_gene: TRBD2
CDR3aa: CASSLWSDTGELFF; CDR3nt: TGTGCCAGCAGTTTATGGTCCGACACCGGGGAGCTGTTTTTT; abundance: once; v_gene: TRBV28; j_gene: TRBJ2-2; d_gene: .
CDR3aa: CASSVGQTYEQYF; CDR3nt: TGTGCCAGCAGCGTGGGACAGACCTACGAGCAGTACTTC; abundance: .; v_gene: TRBV7-6; j_gene: TRBJ2-7; d_gene: TRBD1
CDR3aa: CASSLMTISTAKGNTEAFF; CDR3nt: TGTGCCAGCAGCTTAATGACAATCTCGACAGCCAAGGGGAACACTGAAGCTTTCTTT; abundance: .; v_gene: TRBV7-3; j_gene: TRBJ1-1; d_gene: .
CDR3aa: CSVEDGGFEQYF; CDR3nt: TGCAGCGTTGAAGATGGAGGGTTCGAGCAGTACTTC; abundance: .; v_gene: TRBV29-1; j_gene: TRBJ2-7; d_gene: .
CDR3aa: CASSLAGNYEQYF; CDR3nt: TGTGCCAGCAGCCTAGCGGGTAACTACGAGCAGTACTTC; abundance: .; v_gene: TRBV5-4; j_gene: TRBJ2-7; d_gene: TRBD2
CDR3aa: CASSVAGGGNTIYF; CDR3nt: TGTGCCAGCAGCGTAGCAGGGGGTGGAAACACCATATATTTT; abundance: .; v_gene: TRBV9; j_gene: TRBJ1-3; d_gene: TRBD1
CDR3aa: CASSTGTNYNEQFF; CDR3nt: TGTGCCAGCAGCACCGGGACTAACTACAATGAGCAGTTCTTC; abundance: .; v_gene: TRBV2; j_gene: TRBJ2-1; d_gene: TRBD2
CDR3aa: CASSVGSGQETQYF; CDR3nt: TGTGCCAGCAGCGTAGGTAGCGGTCAAGAGACCCAGTACTTC; abundance: .; v_gene: TRBV9; j_gene: TRBJ2-5; d_gene: .
CDR3aa: CSVDLRNYGYTF; CDR3nt: TGCAGCGTTGATTTGAGAAACTATGGCTACACCTTC; abundance: .; v_gene: TRBV29-1; j_gene: TRBJ1-2; d_gene: .
CDR3aa: CASSHRQGGGVEAFF; CDR3nt: TGTGCCAGCAGCCATAGACAGGGAGGGGGAGTTGAAGCTTTCTTT; abundance: .; v_gene: TRBV5-8; j_gene: TRBJ1-1; d_gene: TRBD1
CDR3aa: CASTLVGTDTQYF; CDR3nt: TGTGCCAGCACCCTGGTGGGCACAGATACGCAGTATTTT; abundance: .; v_gene: TRBV28; j_gene: TRBJ2-3; d_gene: .
CDR3aa: CASSATQGAGELFF; CDR3nt: TGTGCCAGCAGCGCGACGCAGGGGGCCGGGGAGCTGTTTTTT; abundance: .; v_gene: TRBV7-6; j_gene: TRBJ2-2; d_gene: TRBD1
CDR3aa: CASSLSRGPGLNTEAFF; CDR3nt: TGTGCCAGCAGCTTATCCAGGGGGCCGGGGTTGAACACTGAAGCTTTCTTT; abundance: .; v_gene: TRBV28; j_gene: TRBJ1-1; d_gene: TRBD1
CDR3aa: CASSWTADTQYF; CDR3nt: TGTGCCAGCAGCTGGACAGCAGATACGCAGTATTTT; abundance: .; v_gene: TRBV7-2; j_gene: TRBJ2-3; d_gene: .
CDR3aa: CASSKLRWVNTEAFF; CDR3nt: TGTGCCAGCAGCAAATTAAGGTGGGTGAACACTGAAGCTTTCTTT; abundance: .; v_gene: TRBV21-1; j_gene: TRBJ1-1; d_gene: .
CDR3aa: CASSIVGWDEQYF; CDR3nt: TGTGCCAGTAGTATAGTCGGGTGGGACGAGCAGTACTTC; abundance: .; v_gene: TRBV19; j_gene: TRBJ2-7; d_gene: .
CDR3aa: CASSYSGTGELFF; CDR3nt: TGTGCCAGCAGTTACTCAGGCACCGGGGAGCTGTTTTTT; abundance: once; v_gene: TRBV6-5; j_gene: TRBJ2-2; d_gene: .
CDR3aa: CASSEGGGRDAGELFF; CDR3nt: TGTGCCAGCAGTGAAGGTGGGGGACGAGACGCCGGGGAGCTGTTTTTT; abundance: few; v_gene: TRBV6-4; j_gene: TRBJ2-2; d_gene: .
CDR3aa: CASSPPRDRGVYEQYF; CDR3nt: TGTGCCAGCAGCCCCCCCCGGGACAGGGGAGTTTACGAGCAGTACTTC; abundance: once; v_gene: TRBV7-9; j_gene: TRBJ2-7; d_gene: TRBD1
CDR3aa: CASSPPNTEAFF; CDR3nt: TGTGCCAGCTCACCCCCGAACACTGAAGCTTTCTTT; abundance: .; v_gene: TRBV18; j_gene: TRBJ1-1; d_gene: .
CDR3aa: CASSSRLAGGGELFF; CDR3nt: TGTGCCAGTAGTAGCCGGCTAGCGGGAGGAGGGGAGCTGTTTTTT; abundance: .; v_gene: TRBV19; j_gene: TRBJ2-2; d_gene: TRBD2
CDR3aa: CASSLRGVDGYTF; CDR3nt: TGTGCCAGCAGCTTAAGAGGGGTTGATGGCTACACCTTC; abundance: .; v_gene: TRBV7-8; j_gene: TRBJ1-2; d_gene: .
CDR3aa: CASSAQSHRGLRNQPQHF; CDR3nt: TGTGCCAGCAGCGCCCAGTCCCACAGGGGGCTTCGCAATCAGCCCCAGCATTTT; abundance: .; v_gene: TRBV7-2; j_gene: TRBJ1-5; d_gene: TRBD1
CDR3aa: CAWSVHGVATNTGELFF; CDR3nt: TGTGCCTGGAGTGTACACGGGGTAGCGACGAACACCGGGGAGCTGTTTTTT; abundance: .; v_gene: TRBV30; j_gene: TRBJ2-2; d_gene: .
CDR3aa: CASSQLDRATEAFF; CDR3nt: TGTGCCAGCAGCCAACTAGACAGGGCCACTGAAGCTTTCTTT; abundance: .; v_gene: TRBV7-9; j_gene: TRBJ1-1; d_gene: TRBD1
CDR3aa: CASSQLGRIQETQYF; CDR3nt: TGTGCCAGCAGCCAACTTGGACGGATTCAAGAGACCCAGTACTTC; abundance: .; v_gene: TRBV14; j_gene: TRBJ2-5; d_gene: .